These T cell receptor beta chains were read from a single sample in a study of PD-1 blockade in classical Hodgkin lymphoma. TCRdb's table, derived via immunoSEQ multiplex PCR, lists solely in-frame clones and lacks some. The sample has about 59,000 clones; about nine tenths are singletons. Sequences were derived from peripheral blood mononuclear cells (PBMCs), sampled at baseline. These receptors all come from a human donor with classical Hodgkin lymphoma. Each CDR3 is given with its conserved first and last residue. D genes are given only for firm matches. A row's size may be missing; if present it is once, few, many or a size class.

j_gene: TRBJ2-6; len: 12; abundance: -; v_gene: TRBV2; d_gene: -; CDR3nt: TGTGCCAGCAGTGCGGGGGCCAACGTCCTGACTTTC; CDR3aa: CASSAGANVLTF
j_gene: TRBJ1-1; len: 14; abundance: few; v_gene: TRBV28; d_gene: -; CDR3nt: TGTGCCAGCAGTCTCCAAAGAGTGGGCACTGAAGCTTTCTTT; CDR3aa: CASSLQRVGTEAFF
j_gene: TRBJ1-6; len: 14; abundance: -; v_gene: TRBV4-1; d_gene: -; CDR3nt: TGCGCCAGCAGCGTCCGGATCCCGGGTTCACCCCTCCACTTT; CDR3aa: CASSVRIPGSPLHF
j_gene: TRBJ2-7; len: 14; abundance: -; v_gene: TRBV13; d_gene: -; CDR3nt: TGTGCCAGCAGCTTAGGGGGCGCAGTCTACGAGCAGTACTTC; CDR3aa: CASSLGGAVYEQYF
j_gene: TRBJ1-1; len: 13; abundance: -; v_gene: TRBV10-3; d_gene: -; CDR3nt: TGTGCCATCAGTGGGTCAGGTAACACTGAAGCTTTCTTT; CDR3aa: CAISGSGNTEAFF
j_gene: TRBJ2-7; len: 14; abundance: -; v_gene: TRBV7-9; d_gene: -; CDR3nt: TGTGCCAGCAGCTTACGGGCCGGGTCCTACGAGCAGTACTTC; CDR3aa: CASSLRAGSYEQYF
j_gene: TRBJ1-2; len: 16; abundance: few; v_gene: TRBV12-5; d_gene: TRBD1; CDR3nt: TGTGCTAGTGGGTCAACCGAACAGGGGCCTTTATCTGGCTACACCTTC; CDR3aa: CASGSTEQGPLSGYTF
j_gene: TRBJ2-7; len: 14; abundance: -; v_gene: TRBV7-9; d_gene: TRBD1; CDR3nt: TGTGCCAGCAGCTTAGCAGGGACAGGGGCAGAGCAGTACTTC; CDR3aa: CASSLAGTGAEQYF
j_gene: TRBJ2-7; len: 13; abundance: -; v_gene: TRBV28; d_gene: -; CDR3nt: TGTGCCAGCAGTTTAGGGGGGCTCTACGAGCAGTACTTC; CDR3aa: CASSLGGLYEQYF
j_gene: TRBJ2-7; len: 14; abundance: -; v_gene: TRBV28; d_gene: -; CDR3nt: TGTGCCAGCAGCCCGGGATCACTGGGACACGAGCAGTACTTC; CDR3aa: CASSPGSLGHEQYF
j_gene: TRBJ2-3; len: 18; abundance: -; v_gene: TRBV15; d_gene: -; CDR3nt: TGTGCCACCAGCCGATGGGGGAGAGGAATTCAGGACACAGATACGCAGTATTTT; CDR3aa: CATSRWGRGIQDTDTQYF
j_gene: TRBJ2-6; len: 15; abundance: -; v_gene: TRBV27; d_gene: -; CDR3nt: TGTGCCAGCAGTCTAGACCCTTCTGGGGCCAACGTCCTGACTTTC; CDR3aa: CASSLDPSGANVLTF
j_gene: TRBJ2-1; len: 15; abundance: -; v_gene: TRBV5-1; d_gene: TRBD2; CDR3nt: TGCGCCAGCAGCTTAGGACTAGCGGGAGTCCATGAGCAGTTCTTC; CDR3aa: CASSLGLAGVHEQFF
j_gene: TRBJ2-5; len: 14; abundance: -; v_gene: TRBV18; d_gene: -; CDR3nt: TGTGCCAGCTCACCCCAGAATATACAAGAGACCCAGTACTTC; CDR3aa: CASSPQNIQETQYF
j_gene: TRBJ1-2; len: 12; abundance: once; v_gene: TRBV14; d_gene: -; CDR3nt: TGTGCCAGCAGCCAAGATAGACTGATCTACACCTTC; CDR3aa: CASSQDRLIYTF
j_gene: TRBJ2-1; len: 14; abundance: -; v_gene: TRBV2; d_gene: TRBD2; CDR3nt: TGTGCCAGCACCGGGAGGAGCTCCTACAATGAGCAGTTCTTC; CDR3aa: CASTGRSSYNEQFF
j_gene: TRBJ1-2; len: 17; abundance: -; v_gene: TRBV6-1; d_gene: -; CDR3nt: TGTGCCAGCAGTGCCCTCTGGGCCTCCCTAGCTAACTATGGCTACACCTTC; CDR3aa: CASSALWASLANYGYTF
j_gene: TRBJ2-2; len: 17; abundance: -; v_gene: TRBV4-1; d_gene: -; CDR3nt: TGCGCCAGCAGCATCTCCGTTTTTGAGCCGGGTACCGGGGAGCTGTTTTTT; CDR3aa: CASSISVFEPGTGELFF
j_gene: TRBJ2-1; len: 15; abundance: -; v_gene: TRBV7-2; d_gene: TRBD1; CDR3nt: TGTGCCAGCAGCTTAGATGCAGGGGGTGTTAATGAGCAGTTCTTC; CDR3aa: CASSLDAGGVNEQFF
j_gene: TRBJ2-4; len: 13; abundance: few; v_gene: TRBV4-1; d_gene: -; CDR3nt: TGCGCCAGCAGCCAAGAAGGGCGGAGCATTCAGTACTTC; CDR3aa: CASSQEGRSIQYF
j_gene: TRBJ2-5; len: 14; abundance: -; v_gene: TRBV7-9; d_gene: TRBD1; CDR3nt: TGTGCCAGCAGCCGGGGACAGGGATGGGAGACCCAGTACTTC; CDR3aa: CASSRGQGWETQYF
j_gene: TRBJ2-3; len: 17; abundance: -; v_gene: TRBV11-2; d_gene: -; CDR3nt: TGTGCCAGCAGCTTCTTCCCCGTAGCGGCCCTCACAGATACGCAGTATTTT; CDR3aa: CASSFFPVAALTDTQYF
j_gene: TRBJ2-1; len: 14; abundance: -; v_gene: TRBV10-1; d_gene: -; CDR3nt: TGCGCCAGCGGCCCCCGGACAGAAAGCGATGAGCAGTTCTTC; CDR3aa: CASGPRTESDEQFF
j_gene: TRBJ1-6; len: 17; abundance: -; v_gene: TRBV9; d_gene: -; CDR3nt: TGTGCCAGCAGCCCATCCGTCGGGACGTCCTATAATTCACCCCTCCACTTT; CDR3aa: CASSPSVGTSYNSPLHF
j_gene: TRBJ2-1; len: 17; abundance: -; v_gene: TRBV19; d_gene: TRBD2; CDR3nt: TGTGCCAGTAGTAGTTCGGCGGGAGCCCCACTGAACAATGAGCAGTTCTTC; CDR3aa: CASSSSAGAPLNNEQFF
j_gene: TRBJ1-6; len: 13; abundance: -; v_gene: TRBV27; d_gene: TRBD1; CDR3nt: TGTGCCAGCTACCGGGACAGTCGGTCACCCCTCCACTTT; CDR3aa: CASYRDSRSPLHF
j_gene: TRBJ2-6; len: 19; abundance: -; v_gene: TRBV18; d_gene: TRBD2; CDR3nt: TGTGCCAGCTCACCACCCGGACTAGCGGGAGTTGCTGGGGCCAACGTCCTGACTTTC; CDR3aa: CASSPPGLAGVAGANVLTF
j_gene: TRBJ2-1; len: 13; abundance: -; v_gene: TRBV4-2; d_gene: -; CDR3nt: TGTGCCAGCAGCCAAGGAGGATGGAATGAGCAGTTCTTC; CDR3aa: CASSQGGWNEQFF
j_gene: TRBJ2-5; len: 13; abundance: -; v_gene: TRBV10-2; d_gene: -; CDR3nt: TGCGCCAGCAGTTCGATCATGTCAGAGACCCAGTACTTC; CDR3aa: CASSSIMSETQYF
j_gene: TRBJ2-3; len: 15; abundance: -; v_gene: TRBV6-1; d_gene: -; CDR3nt: TGTGCCAGCAGTTCGGAGTTGTTGGGCACAGATACGCAGTATTTT; CDR3aa: CASSSELLGTDTQYF
j_gene: TRBJ2-1; len: 14; abundance: -; v_gene: TRBV6-5; d_gene: -; CDR3nt: TGTGCCAGCAGTTATCATTCCGGGAACAATGAGCAGTTCTTC; CDR3aa: CASSYHSGNNEQFF
j_gene: TRBJ2-3; len: 14; abundance: -; v_gene: TRBV2; d_gene: -; CDR3nt: TGTGCCAGCAGCGATCCAGGTCTATCGGATACGCAGTATTTT; CDR3aa: CASSDPGLSDTQYF
j_gene: TRBJ2-7; len: 14; abundance: -; v_gene: TRBV7-2; d_gene: -; CDR3nt: TGTGCCAGCAGCTTAACCCCCTGGGGATACGAGCAGTACTTC; CDR3aa: CASSLTPWGYEQYF
j_gene: TRBJ1-1; len: 12; abundance: -; v_gene: TRBV4-1; d_gene: -; CDR3nt: TGCGCCAGCAGCCAAGACTCCCTTCAAGCTTTCTTT; CDR3aa: CASSQDSLQAFF
j_gene: TRBJ2-5; len: 15; abundance: -; v_gene: TRBV7-7; d_gene: -; CDR3nt: TGTGCCAGCAGCTCGGGACGGGTTTTCCAAGAGACCCAGTACTTC; CDR3aa: CASSSGRVFQETQYF
j_gene: TRBJ2-7; len: 14; abundance: -; v_gene: TRBV19; d_gene: -; CDR3nt: TGTGCCAGTAGTATAGCGGGGGTCTCCTACGAGCAGTACTTC; CDR3aa: CASSIAGVSYEQYF
j_gene: TRBJ2-1; len: 15; abundance: -; v_gene: TRBV27; d_gene: -; CDR3nt: TGTGCCAGCACACCAGGGGAGAGCTCCTACAATGAGCAGTTCTTC; CDR3aa: CASTPGESSYNEQFF
j_gene: TRBJ2-2; len: 13; abundance: -; v_gene: TRBV2; d_gene: TRBD1; CDR3nt: TGTGCCAGCAGAGACAGGGTACCCGGGGAGCTGTTTTTT; CDR3aa: CASRDRVPGELFF